At least ten counts were recorded for the clone carrying this T cell receptor (beta chain). RNA transcripts provided the source from which TCR beta CDR3 regions were amplified. The study used the HTBI primer set for a first-round RT-PCR of the TCR CDR3. From the multiplex PCR reads, TCRdb called clonotypes with MiXCR, one entry per CDR3 protein. Of 640,000 or so distinct CDR3 sequences listed, around 15% are singletons. This sample was taken from a study of T cells in Graves' hyperthyroidism and ophthalmopathy. The CDR3 has 16 amino acids. CDR1 LGHNA and CDR2 YNFKEQ come from the germline V gene. The V segment lost 1 base and the J segment 6 bases; nucleotides outside the gene matches: 8. Patients with ophthalmopathy all had a Clinical Activity Score of at least 3, a NOSPECS grade of at least 4 and duration under 3 months.

This receptor was obtained from a woman aged 40 to 50 with Graves' ophthalmopathy. The sequencing input was blood. The chain employs TRBV4-2 and TRBJ2-5, with TRBD2 matching over 10 bases. This chain's CDR3 is CASSQATSGAGQTQYF. Written as DNA, the CDR3 is TGTGCCAGCAGCCAAGCAACTAGCGGGGCTGGGCAGACCCAGTACTTC.